This T cell receptor (beta chain) derives from a study of T cell repertoires in ileal Crohn's disease. CDR1 is ENHRY, CDR2 SYGVKD, per germline. The CDR3 has 15 amino acids. The V segment lost 6 bases and the J segment 3 bases; nucleotides outside the gene matches: 9. Data came from immunoSEQ multiplex PCR; TCRdb stores just in-frame clones and leaves some out. Of about 31,000 clones in the sample, about 81% are singletons; the top ten hold roughly 6%. Eligibility required adulthood, ileal or ileocolonic Crohn's disease and indicated ileocolonic resection. A note on this clone: Its antigen is still unknown.

Whole-study findings and limits: Compared with CD4 T cells, sorted CD8 cells carried more expanded clones.

The material sequenced was ileal tissue. The receptor's source is an adult with Crohn's disease. The genes are TRBV10-3 and TRBJ2-7; TRBD2 aligns across 9 bases. DNA of the CDR3: TGTGCCATCAGAGCCAATAGCGGGGGAGGCTACGAGCAGTACTTC. Encoded protein: CAIRANSGGGYEQYF.